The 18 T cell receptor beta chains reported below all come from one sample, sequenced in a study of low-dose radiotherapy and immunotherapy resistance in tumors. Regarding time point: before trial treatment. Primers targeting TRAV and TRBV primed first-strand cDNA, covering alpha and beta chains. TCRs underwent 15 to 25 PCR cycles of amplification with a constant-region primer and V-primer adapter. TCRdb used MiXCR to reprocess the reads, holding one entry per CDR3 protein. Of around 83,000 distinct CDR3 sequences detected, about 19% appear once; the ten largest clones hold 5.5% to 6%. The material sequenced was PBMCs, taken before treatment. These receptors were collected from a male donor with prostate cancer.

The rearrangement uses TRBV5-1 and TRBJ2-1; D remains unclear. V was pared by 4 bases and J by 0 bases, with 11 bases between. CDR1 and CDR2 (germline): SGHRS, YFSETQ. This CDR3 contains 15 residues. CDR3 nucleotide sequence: TGCGCCAGCAGCCGAGATTTGAGCTCCTACAATGAGCAGTTCTTC. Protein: CASSRDLSSYNEQFF.

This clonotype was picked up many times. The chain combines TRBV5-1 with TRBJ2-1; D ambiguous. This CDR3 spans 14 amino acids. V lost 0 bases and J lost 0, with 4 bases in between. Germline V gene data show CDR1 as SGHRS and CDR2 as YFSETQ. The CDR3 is CASSLGNSYNEQFF. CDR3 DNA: TGCGCCAGCAGCTTGGGGAACTCCTACAATGAGCAGTTCTTC.

The CDR3 nucleotides read TGTGCCAGCAGAACAATAGCGGGGGGACAGGATTTCTACGAGCAGTACTTC. Translation: CASRTIAGGQDFYEQYF. This chain uses TRBV6-5 with TRBJ2-7; 10 bases are shared with TRBD2. J was trimmed by 3 bases and V by 6 bases; bases with no gene match: 14. CDR3 size: 17 residues. The germline CDR1 and CDR2 sequences are MNHEY and SVGAGI.

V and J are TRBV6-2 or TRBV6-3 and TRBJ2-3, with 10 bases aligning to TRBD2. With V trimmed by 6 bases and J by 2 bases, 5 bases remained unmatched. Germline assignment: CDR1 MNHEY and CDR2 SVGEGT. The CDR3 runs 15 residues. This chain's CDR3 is CASRTSGGATDTQYF. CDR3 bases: TGTGCCAGCAGGACAAGCGGGGGGGCCACAGATACGCAGTATTTT.

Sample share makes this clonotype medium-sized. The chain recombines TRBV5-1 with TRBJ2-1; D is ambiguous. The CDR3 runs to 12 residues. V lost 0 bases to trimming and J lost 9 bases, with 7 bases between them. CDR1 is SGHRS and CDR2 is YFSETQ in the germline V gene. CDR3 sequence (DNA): TGCGCCAGCAGCTTGGGCTGGACTGAGCAGTTCTTC. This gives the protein CASSLGWTEQFF.

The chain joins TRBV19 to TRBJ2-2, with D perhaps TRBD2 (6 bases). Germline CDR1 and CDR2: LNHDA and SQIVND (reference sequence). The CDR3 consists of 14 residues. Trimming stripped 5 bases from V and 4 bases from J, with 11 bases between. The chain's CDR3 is CASSPGSFTGELFF. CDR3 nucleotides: TGTGCCAGTAGTCCCGGGAGTTTCACCGGGGAGCTGTTTTTT.

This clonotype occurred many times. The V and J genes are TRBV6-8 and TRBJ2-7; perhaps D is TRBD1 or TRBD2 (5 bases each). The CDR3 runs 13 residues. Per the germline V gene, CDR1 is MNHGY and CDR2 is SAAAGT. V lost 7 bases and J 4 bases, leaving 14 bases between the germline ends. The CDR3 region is CASTLPGSYEQYF. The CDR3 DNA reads TGTGCCAGCACCCTCCCAGGGAGTTACGAGCAGTACTTC.

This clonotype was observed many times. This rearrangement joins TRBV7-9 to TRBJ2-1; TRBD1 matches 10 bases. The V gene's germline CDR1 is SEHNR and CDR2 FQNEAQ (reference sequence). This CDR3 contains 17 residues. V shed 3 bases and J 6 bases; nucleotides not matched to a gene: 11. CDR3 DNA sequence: TGTGCCAGCAGCTTGCCGTTCCGGGACAGGGGCAGCAATGAGCAGTTCTTC. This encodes CASSLPFRDRGSNEQFF.

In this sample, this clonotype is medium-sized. In nucleotides, the CDR3 is TGTGCCAGCAGCAAACTAGCGGGAGGGGCGGATACGCAGTATTTT. It encodes CASSKLAGGADTQYF. This chain links TRBV11-2 with TRBJ2-3, with 13 nucleotides matching TRBD2. This CDR3 is 15 amino acids long. The J segment lost 6 bases and the V segment lost 5 bases, leaving 5 bases of the junction unmatched. Germline CDR1 reads SGHAT; CDR2 reads FQNNGV.

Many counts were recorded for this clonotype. This chain's CDR3 is CASSEGTGVADTQYF. The CDR3 region has the DNA TGTGCCAGCAGCGAGGGGACAGGGGTCGCAGATACGCAGTATTTT. The V call is TRBV6-2 or TRBV6-3, the J call TRBJ2-3; 10 bases match TRBD1. After removal of 6 bases from V and 4 bases from J, the junction contained 7 bases not matched to a gene. Germline-derived CDR1 and CDR2 are MNHEY and SVGEGT. The CDR3 has 15 residues.

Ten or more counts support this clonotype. The CDR3 sequence: CASQGTSGGSSYEQYF. DNA for the CDR3: TGTGCCAGCCAAGGGACTAGCGGGGGGAGCTCCTACGAGCAGTACTTC. The chain has TRBV6-2 or TRBV6-3 and TRBJ2-7, with 15 nucleotides matching TRBD2. After removal of 8 bases from V and 0 bases from J, the junction contained 5 bases not matched to a gene. The germline CDR1 and CDR2 sequences are MNHEY and SVGEGT. This CDR3 has 16 amino acids.

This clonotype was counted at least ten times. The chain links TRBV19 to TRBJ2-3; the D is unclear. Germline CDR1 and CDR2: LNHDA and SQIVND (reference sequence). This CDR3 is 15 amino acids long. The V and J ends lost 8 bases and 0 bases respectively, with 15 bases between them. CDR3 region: CASRRAQASTDTQYF. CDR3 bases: TGTGCCAGTCGAAGGGCCCAAGCTAGCACAGATACGCAGTATTTT.

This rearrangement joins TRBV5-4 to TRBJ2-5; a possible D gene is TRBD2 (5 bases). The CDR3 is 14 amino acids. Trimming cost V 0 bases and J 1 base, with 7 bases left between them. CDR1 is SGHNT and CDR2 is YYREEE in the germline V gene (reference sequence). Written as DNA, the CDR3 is TGTGCCAGCAGCTTGGGGGAGAGCCAAGAGACCCAGTACTTC. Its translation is CASSLGESQETQYF.

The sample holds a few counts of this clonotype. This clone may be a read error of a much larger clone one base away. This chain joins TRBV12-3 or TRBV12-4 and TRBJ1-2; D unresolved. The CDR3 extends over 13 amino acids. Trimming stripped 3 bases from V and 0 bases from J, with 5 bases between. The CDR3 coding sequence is TGTGCCAGCAGTTTGGTACCTAACTATGGCTACACCTTC. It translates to CASSLVPNYGYTF.

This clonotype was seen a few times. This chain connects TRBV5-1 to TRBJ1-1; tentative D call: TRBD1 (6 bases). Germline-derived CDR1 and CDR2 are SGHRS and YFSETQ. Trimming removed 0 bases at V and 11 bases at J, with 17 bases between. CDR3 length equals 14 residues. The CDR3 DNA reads TGCGCCAGCAGCTTGGATGTGACAGGACTTCCCGCTTTCTTT. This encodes CASSLDVTGLPAFF.

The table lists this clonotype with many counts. The CDR3 coding sequence is TGTGCCAGCAGACAGGGCACAGATACGCAGTATTTT. Protein: CASRQGTDTQYF. This chain joins TRBV12-3 or TRBV12-4 and TRBJ2-3, with D tentatively TRBD1 (5 bases). The V gene lost 6 bases and the J gene lost 1 base, with 5 bases spanning the gap. The CDR3 totals 12 residues.

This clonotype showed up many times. The DNA of the CDR3 is TGCAGCGTTGAATCTTGGGGGGACTGGGCTTTCTTT. It is translated as CSVESWGDWAFF. V usage is TRBV29-1 and J usage is TRBJ1-1, with D possibly TRBD1 on 5 matching bases. From germline, CDR1 is SQVTM and CDR2 ANQGSEA. V lost 2 bases and J 11 bases, leaving 15 bases between the germline ends. The CDR3 is 12 amino acids. The variable domain in full, with the rest retrieved from reference TRBV29-1 and TRBJ1-1, is SAVISQKPSRDICQRGTSLTIQCQVDSQVTMMFWYRQQPGQSLTLIATANQGSEATYESGFVIDKFPISRPNLTFSTLTVSNMSPEDSSIYLCSVESWGDWAFFGQGTRLTVV.

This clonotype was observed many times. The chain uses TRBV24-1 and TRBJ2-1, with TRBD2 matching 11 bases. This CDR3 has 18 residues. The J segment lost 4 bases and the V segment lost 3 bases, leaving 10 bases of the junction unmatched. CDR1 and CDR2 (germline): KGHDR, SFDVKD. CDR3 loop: CATSDSRLAGSTYNEQFF. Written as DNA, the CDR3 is TGTGCCACCAGTGATAGTAGACTAGCGGGATCAACGTACAATGAGCAGTTCTTC.